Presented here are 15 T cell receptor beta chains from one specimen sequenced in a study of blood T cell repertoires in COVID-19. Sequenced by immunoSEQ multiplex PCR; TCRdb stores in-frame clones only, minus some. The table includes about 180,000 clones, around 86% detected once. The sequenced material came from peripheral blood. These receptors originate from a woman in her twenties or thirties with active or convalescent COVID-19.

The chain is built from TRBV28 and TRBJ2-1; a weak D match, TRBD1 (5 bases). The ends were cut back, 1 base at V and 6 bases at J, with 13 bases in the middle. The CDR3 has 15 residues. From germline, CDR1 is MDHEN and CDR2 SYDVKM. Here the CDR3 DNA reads TGTGCCAGCAGTTTATCTCGCAGGGTCCCCAATGAGCAGTTCTTC. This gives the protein CASSLSRRVPNEQFF.

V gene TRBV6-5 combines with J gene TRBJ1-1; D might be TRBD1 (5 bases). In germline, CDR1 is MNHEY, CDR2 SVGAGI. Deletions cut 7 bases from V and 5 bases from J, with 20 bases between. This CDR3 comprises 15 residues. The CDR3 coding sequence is TGTGCCAGCACTACGGCCCTCTCCCGGGGGACTGAAGCTTTCTTT. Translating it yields CASTTALSRGTEAFF.

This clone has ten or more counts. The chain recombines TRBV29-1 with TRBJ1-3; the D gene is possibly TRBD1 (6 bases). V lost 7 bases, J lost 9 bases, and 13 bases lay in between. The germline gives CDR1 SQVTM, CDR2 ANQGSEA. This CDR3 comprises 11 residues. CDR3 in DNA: TGCAGCGCCCGGACAGAGGGCACCATATATTTT. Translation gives CSARTEGTIYF.

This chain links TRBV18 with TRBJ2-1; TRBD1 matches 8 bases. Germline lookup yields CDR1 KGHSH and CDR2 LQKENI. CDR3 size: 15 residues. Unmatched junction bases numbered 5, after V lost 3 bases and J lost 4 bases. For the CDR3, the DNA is TGTGCCAGCTCACCTGCCGGGACAGGATACAATGAGCAGTTCTTC. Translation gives CASSPAGTGYNEQFF.

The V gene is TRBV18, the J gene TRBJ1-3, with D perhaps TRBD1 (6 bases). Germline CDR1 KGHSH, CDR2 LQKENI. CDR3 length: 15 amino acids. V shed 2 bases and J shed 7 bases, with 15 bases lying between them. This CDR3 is CASSPSSGGVNTIYF. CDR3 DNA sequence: TGTGCCAGCTCACCATCATCGGGGGGCGTCAACACCATATATTTT.

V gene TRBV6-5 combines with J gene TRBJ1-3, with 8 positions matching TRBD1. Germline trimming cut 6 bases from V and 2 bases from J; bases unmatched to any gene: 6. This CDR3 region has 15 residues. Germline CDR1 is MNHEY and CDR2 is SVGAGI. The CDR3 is CASRRTGPTGNTIYF. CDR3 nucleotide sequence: TGTGCCAGCAGACGGACAGGGCCTACTGGAAACACCATATATTTT.

This chain's CDR3 is CASSWGHAFEKLFF. CDR3 nucleotides: TGTGCCAGCAGCTGGGGACACGCCTTTGAAAAACTGTTTTTT. The chain recombines TRBV25-1 with TRBJ1-4, with a weak D call TRBD1 (6 bases). V gave up 6 bases and J gave up 7 bases, with 15 bases separating them. Germline CDR1 and CDR2: MGHDK and SYGVNS. The CDR3 runs 14 residues.

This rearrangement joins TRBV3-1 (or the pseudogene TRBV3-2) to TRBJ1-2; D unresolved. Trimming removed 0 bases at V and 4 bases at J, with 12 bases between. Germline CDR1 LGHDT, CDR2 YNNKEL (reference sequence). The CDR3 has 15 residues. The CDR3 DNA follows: TGTGCCAGCAGCCAAGATAGGCGGGCTGCCTATGGCTACACCTTC. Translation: CASSQDRRAAYGYTF.

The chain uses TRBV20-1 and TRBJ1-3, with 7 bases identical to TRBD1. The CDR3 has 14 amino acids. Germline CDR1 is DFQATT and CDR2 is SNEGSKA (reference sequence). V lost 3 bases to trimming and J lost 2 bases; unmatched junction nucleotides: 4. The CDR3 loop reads CSASEGAAGNTIYF. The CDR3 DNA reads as TGCAGTGCTAGTGAGGGGGCAGCTGGAAACACCATATATTTT.

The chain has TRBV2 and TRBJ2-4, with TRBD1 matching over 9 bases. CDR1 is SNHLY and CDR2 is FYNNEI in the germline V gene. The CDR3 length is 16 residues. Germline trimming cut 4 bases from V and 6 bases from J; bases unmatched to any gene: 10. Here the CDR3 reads CASSVLQGAKGNIQYF. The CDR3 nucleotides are TGTGCCAGCAGTGTATTACAGGGGGCGAAGGGAAACATTCAGTACTTC.

The CDR3, as DNA: TGTGCCAGCAGCCAAGAGGCTAGCGGGCCGACCTACGAGCAGTACTTC. Translating it yields CASSQEASGPTYEQYF. The V call is TRBV4-2, the J call TRBJ2-7; 8 positions agree with TRBD2. This CDR3 has 16 residues. Unmatched junction bases numbered 6, after V lost 0 bases and J lost 2 bases. Germline V lookup: CDR1 LGHNA, CDR2 YNFKEQ.

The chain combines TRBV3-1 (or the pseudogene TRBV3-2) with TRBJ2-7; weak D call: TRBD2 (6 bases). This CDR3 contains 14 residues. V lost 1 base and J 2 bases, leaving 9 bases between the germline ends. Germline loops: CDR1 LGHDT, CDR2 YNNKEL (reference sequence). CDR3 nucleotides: TGTGCCAGCAGCCAAGTGGGGGGTCCCTACGAGCAGTACTTC. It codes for CASSQVGGPYEQYF.

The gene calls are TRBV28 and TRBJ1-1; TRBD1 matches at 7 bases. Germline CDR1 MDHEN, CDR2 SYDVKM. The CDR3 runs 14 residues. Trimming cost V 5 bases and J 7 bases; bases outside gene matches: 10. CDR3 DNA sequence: TGTGCCAGCAGTCCTAGCCTGGGACAGTATGAAGCTTTCTTT. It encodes CASSPSLGQYEAFF.

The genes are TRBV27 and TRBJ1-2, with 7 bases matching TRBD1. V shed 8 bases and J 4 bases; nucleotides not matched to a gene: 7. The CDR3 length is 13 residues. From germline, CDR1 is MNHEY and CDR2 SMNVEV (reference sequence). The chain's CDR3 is CASGTAPFYGYTF. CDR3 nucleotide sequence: TGTGCCAGCGGGACAGCTCCCTTCTATGGCTACACCTTC.

CDR3 in amino acids: CASRGDRVRETQYF. In DNA, the CDR3 is TGTGCCAGCAGGGGGGACAGGGTACGCGAGACCCAGTACTTC. The chain employs TRBV2 and TRBJ2-5; TRBD1 agrees at 9 bases. Looked up from germline, CDR1 is SNHLY and CDR2 is FYNNEI. The ends lost 6 bases at V and 5 bases at J; junction bases unmatched: 7. The CDR3 spans 14 residues.